This T cell receptor beta chain appears in the sequencing data of a study of blood T cell repertoires in COVID-19. Study in general: The cDNA or gDNA used as material had been derived from T cells, B-cell-depleted T cells, or PBMCs.

The V and J ends lost 2 bases and 9 bases respectively, with 23 bases between them. The CDR3 is made up of 17 amino acids. Germline assignment: CDR1 KGHSH and CDR2 LQKENI. TCRdb's copy holds only in-frame clones and misses some; the assay was immunoSEQ multiplex PCR. Of tens of thousands of clones listed, about 83% are singletons. This clone was counted between two and nine times. The source of this sequence is a human donor in a cohort sampled during active COVID-19. V usage is TRBV18 and J usage is TRBJ2-1; D unclear. The specimen sequenced was peripheral blood. Written as DNA, the CDR3 is TGTGCCAGCTCACCAGTCCTACGTACCCAAGGATCGGGTGAGCAGTTCTTC. Translating it yields CASSPVLRTQGSGEQFF.